A single sample gave rise to the 27 T cell receptor beta chains below, sequenced in a study of T cells in Graves' hyperthyroidism and ophthalmopathy (dated by TCRdb to about 2019). Library preparation was by multiplex PCR. The sample was run on an Illumina HiSeq 2000. Amplification of TCR beta CDR3 regions was carried out from RNA transcripts. The TCR CDR3 was subjected to a first round of RT-PCR using the HTBI primer set and the Qiagen OneStep RT-PCR kit. The public reads were quality trimmed at Q25 with fastp and then assembled into clones with MiXCR by TCRdb, keeping productive beta chains. Each CDR3 protein appears once, grouped with its most common genes and DNA. The sample table shows 480,000 or so distinct CDR3 sequences, and around 14% are seen once. About 17% of the sample rests with the top ten. Material: blood. The receptors were gathered from a woman aged 18-29 years with Graves' hyperthyroidism.

This clonotype was observed a handful of times. DNA for the CDR3: TGCAGCGTTGAGGGGGGGGGATGGGCAGATACGCAGTATTTT. The encoded protein is CSVEGGGWADTQYF. This chain joins TRBV29-1 and TRBJ2-3, with 7 nucleotides matching TRBD2. V dropped 3 bases and J dropped 4; count of bases not matched to a gene: 7. CDR3 size: 14 residues. Looked up from germline, CDR1 is SQVTM and CDR2 is ANQGSEA.

This clonotype was seen a few times. This chain connects TRBV5-1 to TRBJ2-2; possible D gene TRBD1, 6 bases. V lost 0 bases to trimming and J lost 2 bases, with 14 bases between them. The CDR3 has 17 residues. Germline V CDR1 and CDR2: SGHRS, YFSETQ. The CDR3 loop reads CASSLVPDRLNTGELFF. In DNA, the CDR3 is TGCGCCAGCAGCTTGGTACCCGACAGGCTCAACACCGGGGAGCTGTTTTTT.

There are a few counts of this clonotype. The J gene is TRBJ2-4, the V gene TRBV19; TRBD2 is a possible D gene (7 bases). Trimming took 7 bases from V and 6 from J, leaving 19 bases between them. From germline, CDR1 is LNHDA and CDR2 SQIVND (reference sequence). This CDR3 is 15 amino acids long. DNA for the CDR3: TGTGCCAGTAACTCGCGACCGAGGGGGGGAAACATTCAGTACTTC. This codes for CASNSRPRGGNIQYF.

This clonotype was counted at least ten times. The V and J genes are TRBV24-1 and TRBJ2-3, with a weak D call TRBD2 (6 bases). V was clipped by 5 bases and J by 2 bases, with 22 bases between them. Germline CDR1 and CDR2: KGHDR and SFDVKD. The CDR3 is 18 amino acids. The CDR3 coding sequence is TGTGCCACCAGTGTTACGGCGGCCATCGGAGGGACCACAGATACGCAGTATTTT. This gives the protein CATSVTAAIGGTTDTQYF.

This clonotype was seen repeatedly, ten times or more. The V and J genes are TRBV6-4 and TRBJ2-2; D is unresolved. V was cut by 0 bases and J by 9 bases, with 8 bases left in between. Germline CDR1 is MRHNA and CDR2 is SNTAGT. The CDR3 has 13 residues. The CDR3 region is CASSDSKGRELFF. CDR3 coding DNA: TGTGCCAGCAGTGACTCGAAAGGGCGGGAGCTGTTTTTT.

This chain connects TRBV3-1 to TRBJ2-2, with D hard to call. V lost 4 bases to trimming and J lost 1 base, with 10 bases between them. Germline V lookup: CDR1 LGHDT, CDR2 YNNKEL (reference sequence). The CDR3 length is 15 residues. The CDR3 protein is CASSPVSLNTGELFF. The CDR3 DNA sequence: TGTGCCAGCAGCCCAGTCAGCCTGAACACCGGGGAGCTGTTTTTT.

V usage is TRBV12-3 or TRBV12-4 and J usage is TRBJ2-1; 7 bases fit TRBD2. This CDR3 comprises 13 residues. V lost 4 bases and J lost 9; bases outside the gene matches: 6. CDR3 sequence (DNA): TGTGCCAGCAGTTGGCTCCCGGGAGGTGAGCAGTTCTTC. This gives the protein CASSWLPGGEQFF.

The chain has TRBV3-1 and TRBJ2-1; tentatively, D is TRBD2 (6 bases). V was cut by 1 base and J by 4 bases, with 11 bases left in between. The CDR3 is 15 amino acids. The V gene's germline CDR1 is LGHDT and CDR2 YNNKEL (reference sequence). CDR3 sequence: CASSQGDGTYNEQFF. CDR3 nucleotide sequence: TGTGCCAGCAGCCAAGGAGACGGGACTTACAATGAGCAGTTCTTC.

In this sample, this clonotype turned up many times. For the CDR3, the DNA is TGCAGTGCTTATCCAATAGCGGGGGGTAGGGTGGAGACCCAGTACTTC. This encodes CSAYPIAGGRVETQYF. The chain recombines TRBV20-1 with TRBJ2-5; TRBD2 matches 10 bases. The CDR3 length is 16 residues. With 5 bases clipped from V and 5 bases from J, the junction kept 14 bases outside the gene matches. Per germline, CDR1 DFQATT and CDR2 SNEGSKA (reference sequence).

This clonotype was observed at least ten times. The J gene is TRBJ1-3, the V gene TRBV24-1; D remains ambiguous. V gave up 3 bases and J gave up 4 bases, with 18 bases separating them. The CDR3 sequence is 17 residues long. Germline V lookup: CDR1 KGHDR, CDR2 SFDVKD. As DNA, the CDR3 is TGTGCCACCAGTGATCATCGCGGTGAAGTGTCGGGAAACACCATATATTTT. Translating gives CATSDHRGEVSGNTIYF.

This clonotype was seen ten or more times. The chain recombines TRBV6-1 with TRBJ2-7; D remains ambiguous. CDR3 length equals 15 residues. Trimming removed 2 bases at V and 1 base at J, with 12 bases between. Germline V CDR1 and CDR2: MNHNS, SASEGT. The CDR3 protein is CASSERQLTSYEQYV. The CDR3 nucleotides read TGTGCCAGCAGTGAAAGGCAGCTGACATCCTACGAGCAGTACGTC.

This clonotype was seen at least ten times. This rearrangement joins TRBV29-1 to TRBJ2-1; a possible D gene is TRBD2 (5 bases). This CDR3 contains 14 residues. Deletions cut 4 bases from V and 2 bases from J, with 12 bases between. Germline V gene lookup returns CDR1 SQVTM and CDR2 ANQGSEA. The CDR3 here is CSVVASRAYNEQFF. Written as DNA, the CDR3 is TGCAGCGTTGTAGCGAGCAGAGCCTACAATGAGCAGTTCTTC.

This clonotype was recorded at least ten times. The V and J genes are TRBV6-1 and TRBJ2-7; 7 bases align to TRBD2. With 7 bases clipped from V and 2 bases from J, the junction kept 8 bases outside the gene matches. The CDR3 extends over 14 amino acids. From germline, CDR1 is MNHNS and CDR2 SASEGT. The CDR3 DNA reads as TGTGCCAGCACCCCCAGCGGGGCAGCCTACGAGCAGTACGTC. It specifies CASTPSGAAYEQYV.

Ten or more counts support this clonotype. The V call is TRBV18, the J call TRBJ2-5, with a tentative D call TRBD1 (6 bases). Germline lookup yields CDR1 KGHSH and CDR2 LQKENI. V lost 0 bases and J 2 bases, leaving 7 bases between the germline ends. This CDR3 is 14 amino acids long. CDR3 protein: CASSPPQGQETQYF. The CDR3 nucleotides read TGTGCCAGCTCACCACCACAGGGTCAAGAGACCCAGTACTTC.

This clonotype was recorded at least ten times. The V gene is TRBV10-3, the J gene TRBJ1-1; a weak D match, TRBD1 (5 bases). The germline V gene encodes CDR1 ENHRY and CDR2 SYGVKD. V was trimmed by 6 bases and J by 1 base, leaving 24 bases between them. This CDR3 is 18 amino acids long. In DNA form, the CDR3 reads TGTGCCATCAGCCGGGGCCCTACCAGACAAGCGAGGAACACTGAAGCTTTCTTT. This gives the protein CAISRGPTRQARNTEAFF.

This clonotype was observed at least ten times. V gene TRBV27 combines with J gene TRBJ2-5; 8 bases map to TRBD1. Germline assignment: CDR1 MNHEY and CDR2 SMNVEV (reference sequence). The CDR3 runs 14 residues. With V trimmed by 4 bases and J by 5 bases, 6 bases remained unmatched. CDR3 amino acids: CASSSEYRGETQYF. CDR3 in DNA: TGTGCCAGCAGTTCCGAGTACAGGGGGGAGACCCAGTACTTC.

At least ten counts were recorded for this clonotype. The CDR3 spells CASSAPRGPQETQYF. DNA of the CDR3: TGTGCCAGCAGCGCTCCCAGGGGACCCCAAGAGACCCAGTACTTC. V gene TRBV7-9 combines with J gene TRBJ2-5, with D possibly TRBD1 on 6 matching bases. With 5 bases removed from V and 1 base from J, the gap between germline ends came to 14 bases. Per germline, CDR1 SEHNR and CDR2 FQNEAQ (reference sequence). The CDR3 extends over 15 amino acids. Full variable domain (missing parts from reference TRBV7-9 and TRBJ2-5): DTGVSQNPRHKITKRGQNVTFRCDPISEHNRLYWYRQTLGQGPEFLTYFQNEAQLEKSRLLSDRFSAERPKGSFSTLEIQRTEQGDSAMYLCASSAPRGPQETQYFGPGTRLLVL.

This clonotype appeared many times. The chain employs TRBV12-3 or TRBV12-4 and TRBJ2-3; TRBD2 is a possible D gene (6 bases). This CDR3 comprises 16 residues. V was trimmed by 5 bases and J by 5 bases, leaving 20 bases between them. In nucleotides, the CDR3 is TGTGCCAGCAGTACAACTAGCATGGTAGGGAGAGATACGCAGTATTTT. This encodes CASSTTSMVGRDTQYF.

The V and J genes are TRBV6-1 and TRBJ2-2, with D possibly matching TRBD2 (6 bases). Germline CDR1 reads MNHNS; CDR2 reads SASEGT. V lost 6 bases and J lost 4, with 18 bases in between. The CDR3 consists of 16 residues. In DNA form, the CDR3 reads TGTGCCAGCAGAGATGGGACCGGGACTGCCACCGGGGAGCTGTTTTTT. Protein: CASRDGTGTATGELFF.

This clonotype was counted ten times or more. This rearrangement joins TRBV15 to TRBJ2-5; a weak D match, TRBD1 (6 bases). CDR1 is LNHNV, CDR2 YYDKDF, per germline (reference sequence). Trimming removed 1 base from V and 4 bases from J, with 13 bases in between. This CDR3 is built from 15 residues. CDR3 residues: CATSRAKGVGETQYF. The CDR3 DNA reads as TGTGCCACCAGCAGAGCTAAGGGGGTCGGAGAGACCCAGTACTTC. Full variable domain (missing parts from reference TRBV15 and TRBJ2-5): DAMVIQNPRYQVTQFGKPVTLSCSQTLNHNVMYWYQQKSSQAPKLLFHYYDKDFNNEADTPDNFQSRRPNTSFCFLDIRSPGLGDTAMYLCATSRAKGVGETQYFGPGTRLLVL.

In this sample, this clonotype turned up a few times. The gene calls are TRBV6-1 and TRBJ2-7; D uncertain. V lost 1 base and J lost 5, with 9 bases in between. This CDR3 spans 13 amino acids. Per the germline V gene, CDR1 is MNHNS and CDR2 is SASEGT. CDR3 region: CASSEELRDEQYV. CDR3 DNA: TGTGCCAGCAGTGAAGAGCTTCGGGACGAGCAGTACGTC.

The chain links TRBV19 to TRBJ1-4; TRBD1 agrees at 7 bases. The trim removed 4 bases at V and 8 bases at J, leaving 10 bases unmatched. Germline CDR1 and CDR2: LNHDA and SQIVND (reference sequence). The CDR3 covers 15 residues. CDR3 DNA: TGTGCCAGTAGTACACAAGGGGGCTTGGAGGAAAAACTGTTTTTT. Translation: CASSTQGGLEEKLFF.

This clonotype occurred a few times. This chain uses TRBV10-1 with TRBJ1-2; 7 positions agree with TRBD1. Germline values: CDR1 WNHNN, CDR2 SYGVQD (reference sequence). V was clipped by 6 bases and J by 4 bases; unmatched bases: 11. The CDR3 spans 15 residues. CDR3 loop: CASRNRGRTFYGYTF. In nucleotides, the CDR3 is TGCGCCAGCAGGAACAGGGGCCGTACCTTCTATGGCTACACCTTC.

This clonotype turned up a few times. This rearrangement joins TRBV24-1 to TRBJ2-1, with unresolved D. V lost 2 bases, J lost 3 bases, and 10 bases lay in between. CDR1 KGHDR and CDR2 SFDVKD come from the germline V gene. The CDR3 covers 15 residues. CDR3 nucleotide sequence: TGTGCCACCAGTGATTCCGGAGTAAGCTACAATGAGCAGTTCTTC. As protein: CATSDSGVSYNEQFF.

V gene TRBV5-6 combines with J gene TRBJ1-1, with a weak D call TRBD1 (5 bases). The CDR3 spans 15 residues. CDR1 is SGHDT and CDR2 is YYEEEE in the germline V gene. Trimming removed 0 bases from V and 10 bases from J, with 19 bases in between. The CDR3 DNA follows: TGTGCCAGCAGCTTGGATCTGGGGCTGCCGATCGGAGCTTTCTTT. Translating it yields CASSLDLGLPIGAFF.

This clonotype came up a few times. This chain links TRBV12-3 or TRBV12-4 with TRBJ2-2, with TRBD2 matching over 10 bases. Trimming cost V 8 bases and J 5 bases; bases outside gene matches: 8. The CDR3 length is 15 residues. The CDR3 protein is CASYLAGVGTGELFF. The CDR3 nucleotides read TGTGCCAGCTACCTAGCGGGAGTGGGAACCGGGGAGCTGTTTTTT.

For the CDR3, the DNA is TGTGCCAGCGGGACAGGTCTGGACACTGAAGCTTTCTTT. This gives the protein CASGTGLDTEAFF. The chain links TRBV12-3 or TRBV12-4 to TRBJ1-1; 8 bases agree with TRBD1. This CDR3 has 13 amino acids. V dropped 8 bases and J dropped 3; count of bases not matched to a gene: 5.